The 23 T cell receptor beta chains below were found in one sample sequenced in a study of blood T cell repertoires in COVID-19. Sequencing used immunoSEQ multiplex PCR; TCRdb keeps in-frame clones, though not all of them. The profile covers approximately 310,000 clones, with 80% to 90% appearing a single time and less than 2.5% taken by the ten largest. Sequencing used PBMCs or T cells enriched from blood (not recorded which). Receptors were obtained from a man under 40 who had recovered from COVID-19.

This clone was detected only once. V gene TRBV10-3 combines with J gene TRBJ1-1, with no clear D. V lost 8 bases and J lost 5, with 9 bases in between. The CDR3 contains 11 residues. Germline CDR1 and CDR2: ENHRY and SYGVKD. The CDR3 DNA reads as TGTGCCATCTCACCAGGAACTGAAGCTTTCTTT. Translating gives CAISPGTEAFF.

The J gene is TRBJ2-1, the V gene TRBV24-1, with 11 bases aligning to TRBD2. Germline V gene data show CDR1 as KGHDR and CDR2 as SFDVKD. V was clipped by 6 bases and J by 7 bases; unmatched bases: 4. The CDR3 spans 14 residues. The CDR3 DNA sequence: TGTGCCACCAGTATAGCGGGGGGGACGAATGAGCAGTTCTTC. Its protein product is CATSIAGGTNEQFF.

This chain uses TRBV30 with TRBJ2-3; D not resolved. CDR1 GTSNPN and CDR2 SVGIG come from the germline V gene (reference sequence). The CDR3 is 12 residues long. Trimming cost V 5 bases and J 0 bases, with 6 bases left between them. In DNA, the CDR3 is TGTGCCTGGGGACCTAGCACAGATACGCAGTATTTT. Amino acid sequence: CAWGPSTDTQYF.

This clone was observed a few times. This chain connects TRBV2 to TRBJ1-1; D uncertain. CDR1 is SNHLY and CDR2 is FYNNEI in the germline V gene. This CDR3 contains 14 residues. The V end was cut by 8 bases, the J end by 0 bases, with 13 bases between. The CDR3 DNA reads TGTGCCAGCGGGAGACGTCTTTTGAACACTGAAGCTTTCTTT. Amino acids: CASGRRLLNTEAFF.

The chain joins TRBV27 to TRBJ1-3; D might be TRBD1 (5 bases). This CDR3 has 15 residues. In germline, CDR1 is MNHEY, CDR2 SMNVEV (reference sequence). V lost 3 bases to trimming and J lost 0 bases, with 9 bases between them. In nucleotides, the CDR3 is TGTGCCAGCAGTTTGGGGGGAGGCTCTGGAAACACCATATATTTT. Protein product: CASSLGGGSGNTIYF.

This clone appeared a few times. This sequence joins TRBV29-1 and TRBJ2-7; maybe TRBD2 (5 bases). V was shortened by 4 bases and J by 5 bases, with 12 bases between the two germline ends. CDR1 and CDR2 (germline): SQVTM, ANQGSEA. This CDR3 is 12 amino acids long. The CDR3 DNA is TGCAGCGTTGGAGGGTGGTTCGACGAGCAGTACTTC. Translation gives CSVGGWFDEQYF.

This clone was recorded only once. The rearrangement joins TRBV19 to TRBJ1-2, with TRBD1 identical over 7 bases. V shed 5 bases, J shed 6 bases, and the junction held 9 bases outside the gene matches. CDR1 is LNHDA, CDR2 SQIVND, per germline (reference sequence). This CDR3 is built from 14 residues. For the CDR3, the DNA is TGTGCCAGTAGTCCGACAGGGTATCGGGATGGCTACACCTTC. It yields the protein CASSPTGYRDGYTF.

This chain uses TRBV5-1 with TRBJ2-3; 8 bases match TRBD1. Trimming took 0 bases from V and 5 from J; bases not matched to a gene: 11. Germline CDR1 and CDR2: SGHRS and YFSETQ. This CDR3 spans 17 amino acids. CDR3 nucleotide sequence: TGCGCCAGCAGCTTGGCCCCAGGGGGCATTACTGGAGATACGCAGTATTTT. Residues: CASSLAPGGITGDTQYF.

The genes are TRBV5-1 and TRBJ2-3; D is ambiguous. Germline CDR1 reads SGHRS; CDR2 reads YFSETQ. The CDR3 runs 15 residues. V gave up 0 bases and J gave up 0 bases, with 8 bases separating them. CDR3 coding DNA: TGCGCCAGCAGCTTGGCCTCCCCCAGCACAGATACGCAGTATTTT. This encodes CASSLASPSTDTQYF.

The chain couples TRBV5-1 to TRBJ2-2; TRBD1 is a possible D gene (5 bases). The CDR3 is 15 amino acids. V lost 0 bases and J 3 bases, leaving 9 bases between the germline ends. CDR1 and CDR2 from the germline V gene are SGHRS and YFSETQ. CDR3 bases: TGCGCCAGCAGCTTGGCCAGGGCCCACACCGGGGAGCTGTTTTTT. Amino acids: CASSLARAHTGELFF.

The gene calls are TRBV3-1 (or the pseudogene TRBV3-2) and TRBJ1-3; no firm D call. The germline V gene has CDR1 LGHDT and CDR2 YNNKEL (reference sequence). This CDR3 contains 14 residues. V lost 6 bases and J 2 bases, leaving 11 bases between the germline ends. CDR3 residues: CASSPRGPGNTIYF. In DNA form, the CDR3 reads TGTGCCAGCAGTCCGCGAGGGCCTGGAAACACCATATATTTT.

This clone was recorded only once. The chain recombines TRBV27 with TRBJ2-3; TRBD2 might be the D (7 bases). This CDR3 is 15 amino acids long. The germline CDR1 and CDR2 sequences are MNHEY and SMNVEV (reference sequence). V was clipped by 2 bases and J by 6 bases, with 15 bases between them. The CDR3 nucleotides read TGTGCCAGCAGTTTAGCGGGGGCCCCACAGGATACGCAGTATTTT. Its translation: CASSLAGAPQDTQYF.

This rearrangement joins TRBV3-1 (or the pseudogene TRBV3-2) to TRBJ1-6, with D perhaps matching TRBD1 (5 bases). V was clipped by 4 bases and J by 7 bases, with 11 bases between them. The CDR3 is made up of 14 amino acids. The germline CDR1 and CDR2 sequences are LGHDT and YNNKEL (reference sequence). CDR3 nucleotides: TGTGCCAGCAGCCTCGTGGAGGGGAATTCACCCCTCCACTTT. Protein sequence: CASSLVEGNSPLHF.

The chain is built from TRBV5-6 and TRBJ1-1, with 12 positions matching TRBD1. The germline CDR1 and CDR2 sequences are SGHDT and YYEEEE. Losses at the gene ends were 7 bases for V and 10 bases for J; bases not matched to a gene: 8. The CDR3 length is 13 residues. The CDR3 here is CASRGQGASGAFF. CDR3 nucleotide sequence: TGTGCCAGCCGGGGACAGGGGGCCTCGGGAGCTTTCTTT.

The chain has TRBV4-3 and TRBJ1-2; D gene unclear. The length of the CDR3 is 13 residues. CDR1 and CDR2 from the germline V gene are LGHNA and YSLEER. V was trimmed by 0 bases and J by 7 bases, leaving 9 bases between them. The CDR3 region is CASSQEAGSGYTF. The CDR3 DNA is TGCGCCAGCAGCCAAGAAGCGGGAAGTGGCTACACCTTC.

The chain has TRBV3-1 (or the pseudogene TRBV3-2) and TRBJ2-3; 9 bases agree with TRBD1. Germline CDR1 is LGHDT and CDR2 is YNNKEL (reference sequence). The CDR3 extends over 15 amino acids. V shed 4 bases, J shed 2 bases, and the junction held 4 bases outside the gene matches. The CDR3 DNA is TGTGCCAGCAGCCGAGGGACAGGGATCACAGATACGCAGTATTTT. Translation: CASSRGTGITDTQYF.

V gene TRBV30 combines with J gene TRBJ1-5; tentatively, D is TRBD1 (6 bases). This CDR3 has 13 residues. Looked up from germline, CDR1 is GTSNPN and CDR2 is SVGIG (reference sequence). Trimming left V 3 bases short and J 5 bases short, with 11 bases between. CDR3 in amino acids: CAWSRGPDQPQHF. The CDR3 coding sequence is TGTGCCTGGAGCAGGGGTCCGGATCAGCCCCAGCATTTT.

V is TRBV29-1 and J is TRBJ2-5; 10 nucleotides agree with TRBD1. V dropped 3 bases and J dropped 5; count of bases not matched to a gene: 9. CDR1 and CDR2 from the germline V gene are SQVTM and ANQGSEA. The CDR3 is made up of 15 amino acids. CDR3 protein: CSVDPPDRGRETQYF. CDR3 sequence (DNA): TGCAGCGTTGACCCTCCTGACAGGGGGCGCGAGACCCAGTACTTC.

This clone was recorded once. The chain uses TRBV3-1 (or the pseudogene TRBV3-2) and TRBJ1-2; D remains unclear. Germline lookup yields CDR1 LGHDT and CDR2 YNNKEL (reference sequence). This CDR3 has 12 residues. V was cut by 4 bases and J by 4 bases, with 7 bases left in between. CDR3: CASSPLSYGYTF. DNA of the CDR3: TGTGCCAGCAGCCCCCTGTCCTATGGCTACACCTTC.

J is TRBJ2-1 and V is TRBV4-1; perhaps TRBD2 as D (6 bases). Germline assignment: CDR1 MGHRA and CDR2 YSYEKL. Trimming pared 3 bases from V and 7 bases from J, leaving 7 bases between. The CDR3 extends over 12 amino acids. CDR3 DNA: TGCGCCAGCAGCCAGGGGGGAAATGAGCAGTTCTTC. Translation gives CASSQGGNEQFF.

This chain uses TRBV6-5 with TRBJ1-1; no clear D gene. The length of the CDR3 is 11 residues. The V and J ends lost 8 bases and 12 bases respectively, with 16 bases between them. CDR1 is MNHEY, CDR2 SVGAGI, per germline. CDR3 sequence (DNA): TGTGCCAGCCAGCTCCGGCAGGTGACTTTCTTT. Amino acid sequence: CASQLRQVTFF.

The chain is built from TRBV4-2 and TRBJ1-2; 7 bases map to TRBD1. The V gene's germline CDR1 is LGHNA and CDR2 YNFKEQ. V dropped 0 bases and J dropped 3; count of bases not matched to a gene: 4. The CDR3 runs 15 residues. CDR3 in DNA: TGTGCCAGCAGCCAAGAGGAGGGGGCCGACTATGGCTACACCTTC. This codes for CASSQEEGADYGYTF.

The gene calls are TRBV3-1 (or the pseudogene TRBV3-2) and TRBJ1-6; no firm D call. The V gene lost 2 bases and the J gene lost 6 bases, with 11 bases spanning the gap. Germline lookup yields CDR1 LGHDT and CDR2 YNNKEL (reference sequence). The CDR3 runs 15 residues. Here the CDR3 reads CASSQSRTGNSPLHF. The CDR3, as DNA: TGTGCCAGCAGCCAATCAAGAACCGGTAATTCACCCCTCCACTTT.